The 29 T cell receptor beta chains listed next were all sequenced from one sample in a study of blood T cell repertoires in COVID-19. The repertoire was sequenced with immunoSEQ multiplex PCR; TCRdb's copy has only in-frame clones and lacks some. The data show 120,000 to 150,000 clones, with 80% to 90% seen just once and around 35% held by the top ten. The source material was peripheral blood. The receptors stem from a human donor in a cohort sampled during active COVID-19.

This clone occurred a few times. The CDR3, as DNA: TGCGCCAGCAGCGTCGGACAGGGGTCCTACGAGCAGTACTTC. Translating it yields CASSVGQGSYEQYF. V and J are TRBV5-1 and TRBJ2-7; 9 nucleotides line up with TRBD1. The CDR3 length is 14 residues. The ends lost 4 bases at V and 1 base at J; junction bases unmatched: 3. Per the germline V gene, CDR1 is SGHRS and CDR2 is YFSETQ.

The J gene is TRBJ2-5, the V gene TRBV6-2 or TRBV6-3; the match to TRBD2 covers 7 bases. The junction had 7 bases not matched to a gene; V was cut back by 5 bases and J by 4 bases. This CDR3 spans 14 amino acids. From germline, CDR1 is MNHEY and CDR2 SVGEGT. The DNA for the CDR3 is TGTGCCAGCAGTATGGCGGGGGACCGAGAGACCCAGTACTTC. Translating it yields CASSMAGDRETQYF.

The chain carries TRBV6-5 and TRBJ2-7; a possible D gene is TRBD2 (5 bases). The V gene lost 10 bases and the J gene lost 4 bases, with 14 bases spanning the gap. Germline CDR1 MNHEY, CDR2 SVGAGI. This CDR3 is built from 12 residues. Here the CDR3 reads CATLTGKYEQYF. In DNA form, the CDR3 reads TGTGCCACTCTTACGGGGAAATACGAGCAGTACTTC.

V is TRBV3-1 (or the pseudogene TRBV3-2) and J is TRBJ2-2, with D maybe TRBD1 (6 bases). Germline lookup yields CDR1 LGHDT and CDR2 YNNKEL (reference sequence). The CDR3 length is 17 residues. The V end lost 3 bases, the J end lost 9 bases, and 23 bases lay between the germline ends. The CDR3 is CASSHTPGTTGRRELFF. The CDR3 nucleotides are TGTGCCAGCAGCCACACCCCCGGGACAACGGGCCGGCGGGAGCTGTTTTTT.

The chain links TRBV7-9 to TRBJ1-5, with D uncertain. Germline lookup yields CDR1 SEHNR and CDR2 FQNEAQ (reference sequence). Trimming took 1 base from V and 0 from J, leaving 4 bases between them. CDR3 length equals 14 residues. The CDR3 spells CASSLVSSNQPQHF. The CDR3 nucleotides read TGTGCCAGCAGCTTAGTTAGTAGCAATCAGCCCCAGCATTTT.

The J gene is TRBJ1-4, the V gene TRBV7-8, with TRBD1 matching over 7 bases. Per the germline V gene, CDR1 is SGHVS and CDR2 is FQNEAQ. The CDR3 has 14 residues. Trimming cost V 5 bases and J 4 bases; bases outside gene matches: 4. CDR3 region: CASSPTGFNEKLFF. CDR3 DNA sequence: TGTGCCAGCAGCCCGACAGGGTTTAATGAAAAACTGTTTTTT.

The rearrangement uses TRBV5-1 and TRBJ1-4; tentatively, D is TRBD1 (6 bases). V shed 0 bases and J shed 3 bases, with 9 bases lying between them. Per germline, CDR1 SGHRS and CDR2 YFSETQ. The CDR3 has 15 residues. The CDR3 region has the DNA TGCGCCAGCAGCTTGGAGGGGGGGTCTAATGAAAAACTGTTTTTT. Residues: CASSLEGGSNEKLFF.

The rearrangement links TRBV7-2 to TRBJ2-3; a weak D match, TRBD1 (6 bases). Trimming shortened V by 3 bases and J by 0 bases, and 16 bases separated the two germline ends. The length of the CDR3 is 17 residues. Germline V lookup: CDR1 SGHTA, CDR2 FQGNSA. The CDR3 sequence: CASSFRGTPASTDTQYF. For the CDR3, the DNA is TGTGCCAGCAGCTTTCGAGGGACACCCGCTAGCACAGATACGCAGTATTTT.

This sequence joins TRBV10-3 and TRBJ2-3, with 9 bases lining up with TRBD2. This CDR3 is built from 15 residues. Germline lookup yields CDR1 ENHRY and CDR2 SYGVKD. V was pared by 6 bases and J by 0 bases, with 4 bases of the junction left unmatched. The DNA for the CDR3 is TGTGCCATCAGGCGACTAGCGGCGAGCACAGATACGCAGTATTTT. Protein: CAIRRLAASTDTQYF.

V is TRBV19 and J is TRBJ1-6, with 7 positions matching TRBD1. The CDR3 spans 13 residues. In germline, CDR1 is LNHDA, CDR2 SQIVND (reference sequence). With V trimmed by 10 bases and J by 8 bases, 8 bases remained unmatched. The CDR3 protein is CATEDRVDSPLHF. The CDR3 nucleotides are TGTGCCACTGAAGACAGGGTTGATTCACCCCTCCACTTT. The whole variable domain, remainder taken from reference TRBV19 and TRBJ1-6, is DGGITQSPKYLFRKEGQNVTLSCEQNLNHDAMYWYRQDPGQGLRLIYYSQIVNDFQKGDIAEGYSVSREKKESFPLTVTSAQKNPTAFYLCATEDRVDSPLHFGNGTRLTVT.

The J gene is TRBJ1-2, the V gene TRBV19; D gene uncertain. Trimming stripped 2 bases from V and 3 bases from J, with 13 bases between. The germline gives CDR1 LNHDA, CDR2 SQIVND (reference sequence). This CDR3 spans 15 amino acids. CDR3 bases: TGTGCCAGTAGTATACGGCGGCCAGAAGACTATGGCTACACCTTC. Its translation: CASSIRRPEDYGYTF.

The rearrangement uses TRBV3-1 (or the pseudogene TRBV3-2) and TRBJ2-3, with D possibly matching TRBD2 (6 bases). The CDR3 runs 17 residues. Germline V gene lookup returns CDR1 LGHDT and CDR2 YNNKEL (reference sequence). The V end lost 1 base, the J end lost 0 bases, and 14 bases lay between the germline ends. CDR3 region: CASSQVWARESTDTQYF. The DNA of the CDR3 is TGTGCCAGCAGCCAAGTTTGGGCGCGGGAAAGCACAGATACGCAGTATTTT.

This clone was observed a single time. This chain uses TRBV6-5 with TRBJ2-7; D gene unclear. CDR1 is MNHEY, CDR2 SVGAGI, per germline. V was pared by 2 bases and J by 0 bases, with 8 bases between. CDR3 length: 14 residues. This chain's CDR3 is CASSYDQVSYEQYF. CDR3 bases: TGTGCCAGCAGTTACGATCAGGTCTCCTACGAGCAGTACTTC.

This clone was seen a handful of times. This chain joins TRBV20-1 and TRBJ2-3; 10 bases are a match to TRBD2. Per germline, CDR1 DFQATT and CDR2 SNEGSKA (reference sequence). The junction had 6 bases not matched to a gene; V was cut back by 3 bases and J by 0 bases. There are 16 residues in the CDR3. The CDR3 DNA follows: TGCAGTGCTAGTTCTAGCGGGGGTACCAGCACAGATACGCAGTATTTT. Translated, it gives CSASSSGGTSTDTQYF.

In DNA form, the CDR3 reads TGTGCCAGCAGCTTCGGGACTTCCAGCTCCTATAATTCACCCCTCCACTTT. This encodes CASSFGTSSSYNSPLHF. The chain employs TRBV7-8 and TRBJ1-6; D perhaps matches TRBD1 (5 bases). The germline V gene encodes CDR1 SGHVS and CDR2 FQNEAQ. CDR3 length: 17 amino acids. V was clipped by 3 bases and J by 0 bases, with 12 bases between them.

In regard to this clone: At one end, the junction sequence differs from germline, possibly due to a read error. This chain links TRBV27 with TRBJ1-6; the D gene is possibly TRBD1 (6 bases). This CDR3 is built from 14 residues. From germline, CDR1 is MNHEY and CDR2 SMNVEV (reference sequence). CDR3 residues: CATSQGTDNSPLHF. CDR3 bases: TGTGCCACCAGTCAGGGGACGGATAATTCACCCCTCCACTTT.

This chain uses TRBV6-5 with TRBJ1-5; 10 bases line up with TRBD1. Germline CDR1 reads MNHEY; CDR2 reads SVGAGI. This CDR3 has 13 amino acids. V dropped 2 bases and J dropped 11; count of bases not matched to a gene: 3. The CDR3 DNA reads TGTGCCAGCAGTTACGACAGGGGGCTCTCCCAGCATTTT. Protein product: CASSYDRGLSQHF.

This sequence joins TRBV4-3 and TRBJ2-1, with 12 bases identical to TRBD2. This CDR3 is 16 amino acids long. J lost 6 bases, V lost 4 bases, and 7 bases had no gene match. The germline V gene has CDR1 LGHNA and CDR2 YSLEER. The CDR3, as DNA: TGCGCCAGCAGCCGACGACTAGCGGGGGCCTTCAATGAGCAGTTCTTC. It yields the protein CASSRRLAGAFNEQFF.

The CDR3, as DNA: TGCGCCAGCAGCCCCGGAGGGGAGCAGTACTTC. Amino acid sequence: CASSPGGEQYF. The gene calls are TRBV5-1 and TRBJ2-7; D is perhaps TRBD2 (6 bases). Germline V gene lookup returns CDR1 SGHRS and CDR2 YFSETQ. Trimming pared 4 bases from V and 7 bases from J, leaving 9 bases between. This CDR3 comprises 11 residues.

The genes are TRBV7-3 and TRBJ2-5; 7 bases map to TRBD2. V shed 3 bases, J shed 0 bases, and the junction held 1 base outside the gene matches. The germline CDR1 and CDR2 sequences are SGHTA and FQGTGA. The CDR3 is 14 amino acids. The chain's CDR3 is CASSLGGNQETQYF. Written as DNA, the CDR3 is TGTGCCAGCAGCTTGGGGGGGAACCAAGAGACCCAGTACTTC.

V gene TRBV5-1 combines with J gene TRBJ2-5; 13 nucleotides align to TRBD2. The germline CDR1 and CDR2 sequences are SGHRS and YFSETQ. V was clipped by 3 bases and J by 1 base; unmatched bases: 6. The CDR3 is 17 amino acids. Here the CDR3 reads CASSSLGTSGAQETQYF. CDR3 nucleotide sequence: TGCGCCAGCAGCTCCCTAGGGACTAGCGGGGCCCAAGAGACCCAGTACTTC. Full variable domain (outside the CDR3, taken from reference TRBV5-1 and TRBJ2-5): KAGVTQTPRYLIKTRGQQVTLSCSPISGHRSVSWYQQTPGQGLQFLFEYFSETQRNKGNFPGRFSGRQFSNSRSEMNVSTLELGDSALYLCASSSLGTSGAQETQYFGPGTRLLVL.

CDR3 sequence reads: CASSESGRGNYGYTF. The CDR3 nucleotides are TGTGCCAGCAGTGAATCTGGCAGGGGAAACTATGGCTACACCTTC. The genes are TRBV25-1 and TRBJ1-2; maybe TRBD1 (6 bases). V lost 1 base and J 2 bases, leaving 11 bases between the germline ends. The CDR3 spans 15 residues. Germline loops: CDR1 MGHDK, CDR2 SYGVNS.

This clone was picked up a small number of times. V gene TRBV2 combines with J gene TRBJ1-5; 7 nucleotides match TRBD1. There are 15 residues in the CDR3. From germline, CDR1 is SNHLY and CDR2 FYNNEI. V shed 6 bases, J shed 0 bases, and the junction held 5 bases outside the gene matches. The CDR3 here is CASSPGQSSNQPQHF. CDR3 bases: TGTGCCAGCAGCCCGGGACAGTCTAGCAATCAGCCCCAGCATTTT.

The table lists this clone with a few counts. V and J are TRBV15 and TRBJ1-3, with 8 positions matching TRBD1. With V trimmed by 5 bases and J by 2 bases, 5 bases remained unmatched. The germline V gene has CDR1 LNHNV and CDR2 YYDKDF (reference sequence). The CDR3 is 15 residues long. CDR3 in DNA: TGTGCCACCAGCGAATTGGACAGGGCTGGAAACACCATATATTTT. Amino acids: CATSELDRAGNTIYF.

CDR3 DNA: TGTGCCACCAGCAGAGTGGGGGGAGGTGAAAAACTGTTTTTT. This translates into CATSRVGGGEKLFF. The chain carries TRBV15 and TRBJ1-4; tentatively, D is TRBD1 (5 bases). The CDR3 has 14 residues. The V and J ends lost 1 base and 7 bases respectively, with 10 bases between them. Germline CDR1 and CDR2: LNHNV and YYDKDF (reference sequence).

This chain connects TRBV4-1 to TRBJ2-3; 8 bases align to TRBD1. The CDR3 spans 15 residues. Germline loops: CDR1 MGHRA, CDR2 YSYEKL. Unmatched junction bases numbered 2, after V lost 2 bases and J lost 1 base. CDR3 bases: TGCGCCAGCAGCCAACAGGGACAGGGCACAGATACGCAGTATTTT. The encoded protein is CASSQQGQGTDTQYF.

The CDR3 reads CASSSGLAGAQETQYF. The CDR3 coding sequence is TGTGCCAGCAGCTCCGGACTAGCGGGGGCACAAGAGACCCAGTACTTC. This chain joins TRBV28 and TRBJ2-5, with 13 bases that match TRBD2. Trimming took 6 bases from V and 2 from J; bases not matched to a gene: 6. Germline CDR1 is MDHEN and CDR2 is SYDVKM. CDR3 length: 16 amino acids.

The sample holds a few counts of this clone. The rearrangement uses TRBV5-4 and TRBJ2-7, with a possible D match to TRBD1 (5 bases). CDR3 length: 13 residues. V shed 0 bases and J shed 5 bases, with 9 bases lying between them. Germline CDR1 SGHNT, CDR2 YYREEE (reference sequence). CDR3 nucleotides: TGTGCCAGCAGCTTGGGGACACCCAACGAGCAGTACTTC. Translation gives CASSLGTPNEQYF.

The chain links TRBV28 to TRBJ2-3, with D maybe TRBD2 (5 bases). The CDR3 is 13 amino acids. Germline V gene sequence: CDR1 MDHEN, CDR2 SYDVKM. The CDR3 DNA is TGTGCAAATGGCGGGTTTAGCACAGATACGCAGTATTTT. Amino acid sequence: CANGGFSTDTQYF.